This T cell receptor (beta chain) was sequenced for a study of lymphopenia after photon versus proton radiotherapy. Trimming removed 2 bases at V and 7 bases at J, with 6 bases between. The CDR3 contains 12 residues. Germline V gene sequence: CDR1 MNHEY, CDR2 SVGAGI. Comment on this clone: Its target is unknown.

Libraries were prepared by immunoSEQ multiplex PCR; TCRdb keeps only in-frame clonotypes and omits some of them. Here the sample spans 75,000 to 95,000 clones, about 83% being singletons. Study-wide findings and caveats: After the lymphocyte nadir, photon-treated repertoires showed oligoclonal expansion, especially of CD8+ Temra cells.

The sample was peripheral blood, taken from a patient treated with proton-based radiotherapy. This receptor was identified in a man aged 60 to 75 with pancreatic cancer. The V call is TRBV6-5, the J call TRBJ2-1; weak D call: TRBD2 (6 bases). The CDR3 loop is CASSYGGNEQFF. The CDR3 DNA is TGTGCCAGCAGTTACGGGGGGAATGAGCAGTTCTTC.